This T cell receptor (beta chain) came from a study of blood T cell repertoires in COVID-19 (dated by TCRdb to 2019 to 2021). Regarding the research as a whole: Samples covering the acute and convalescent phases of COVID-19 were provided by collaborators in the United States, Italy and Spain. The prospective study material was composed of cDNA or gDNA derived from T cells, B-cell-depleted T cells, or PBMCs. Subjects who had been exposed to COVID-19, were actively infected with it, or had recovered from it provided the deeply sampled blood TCRbeta repertoires that made up the dataset. The repertoires were released in a freely available public database meant as a resource for research on the immune response to SARS-CoV-2. The samples were drawn from two sources: the first 160 participants of the ongoing ImmuneRACE study, and 1,000 to 1,500 subjects contributed by 6 global collaborators. The sample metadata nearly always contained a de-identified subject ID, COVID-19 status, age in years and sex. HLA class I and class II types, where available, came from metadata supplied by the sample provider rather than from assay-based typing.

TCRbeta CDR3 regions were amplified from genomic DNA using the immunoSEQ Assay, a bias-controlled multiplex PCR. As for the authors' bioinformatics: Within the assay, amplification of reference gene primers was used to estimate how many nucleated cells each sample contained. To quantify the absolute abundance of each unique TCRbeta CDR3 rearrangement, sequence reads were collapsed and filtered. For each sample, productive Simpson clonality was calculated as the square root of Simpson's diversity index across productive rearrangements. TCRdb carries this immuneACCESS record with in-frame sequences only. Its versions omit some clonotypes, under half of them owing to an unresolved V gene in the studies checked, with the rest unexplained. D and trimming come from the DNA, and the V and J calls and clone size come from that table. Present in this sample are some 110,000 clones, roughly 80% of which were seen just once. 2% to 3% of the sample is held by the ten biggest clonotypes.

This clone was seen once. The antigen this receptor binds is unknown. No per-base quality is available; no much larger clone lies one base away. The collaborating institutions used their own protocols to collect whole blood in K2EDTA tubes. For TCRbeta analysis, collaborator samples were shipped as frozen whole blood, as isolated PBMCs, or as DNA extracted from either sample type. Study-level results and caveats: How much clinical and demographic metadata was included differed by source and by participant, and the metadata was provided uncurated.

The CDR3 numbers 15 residues from cysteine through phenylalanine. Only the CDR3 DNA stays, 45 bases, in frame from base 1. CDR1 and CDR2 are drawn from the germline V gene: MDHEN, SYDVKM. V has 7 bases trimmed and J has 6 bases trimmed; junction bases matching no gene number 8. What was sequenced was peripheral blood. The chain employs TRBV28 and TRBJ1-5; 11 central bases correspond to TRBD1. The sequence came from a man aged 45-65 years with acute or convalescent COVID-19. Here is the DNA: TGTGCCAGCACCATCGGACAGGGGGCTGGTCAGCCCCAGCATTTT. This codes for CASTIGQGAGQPQHF.